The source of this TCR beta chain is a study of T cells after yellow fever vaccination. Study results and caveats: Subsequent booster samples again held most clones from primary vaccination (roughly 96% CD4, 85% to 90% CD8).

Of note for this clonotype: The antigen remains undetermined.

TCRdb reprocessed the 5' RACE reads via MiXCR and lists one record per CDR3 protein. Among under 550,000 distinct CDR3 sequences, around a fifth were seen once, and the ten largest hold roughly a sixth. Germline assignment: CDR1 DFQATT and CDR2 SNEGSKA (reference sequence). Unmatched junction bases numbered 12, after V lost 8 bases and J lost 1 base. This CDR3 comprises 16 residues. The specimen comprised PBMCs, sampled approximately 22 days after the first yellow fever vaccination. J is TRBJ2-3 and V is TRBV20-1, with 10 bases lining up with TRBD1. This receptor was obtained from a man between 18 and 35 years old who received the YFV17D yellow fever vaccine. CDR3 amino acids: CSTSAWGTGGTDTQYF. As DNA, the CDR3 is TGCAGTACGTCCGCCTGGGGGACAGGGGGCACAGATACGCAGTATTTT.